Listed below are T cell receptor beta chains from one sample, sequenced in a study of CD8+ T cells in alopecia areata. Sequenced by immunoSEQ multiplex PCR; TCRdb stores in-frame clones only, minus some. The repertoire holds a few hundred thousand clones, with roughly two fifths as singletons. This specimen was CD4+ T cells sorted from blood, taken around week 36, from a patient treated with tofacitinib. The receptor set was obtained from a human donor with alopecia areata. CDR3s include the opening cysteine and the closing phenylalanine or tryptophan. A D gene is named only where the DNA matches it firmly. Only part of the rows carry a size: once, few, many, or a class if the clone is expanded.

>few|TRBJ2-1|-|TRBV20-1|11
CSAIIHNEQFF
TGCAGTGCCATAATCCACAATGAGCAGTTCTTC
>-|TRBJ1-1|TRBD1|TRBV29-1|13
CSAATGTNTEAFF
TGCAGCGCCGCGACAGGGACGAACACTGAAGCTTTCTTT
>-|TRBJ1-1|-|TRBV10-3|13
CAISGGPYTEAFF
TGTGCCATCTCCGGGGGCCCTTACACTGAAGCTTTCTTT
>few|TRBJ2-7|-|TRBV18|16
CASSPITGSSSYEQYF
TGTGCCAGCTCACCAATCACAGGGTCTAGCTCCTACGAGCAGTACTTC
>-|TRBJ1-5|-|TRBV6-5|14
CASSGLNSNQPQHF
TGTGCCAGCAGTGGCCTAAATAGCAATCAGCCCCAGCATTTT
>many|TRBJ2-2|TRBD2|TRBV5-6|19
CASSSGPPLAGADTGELFF
TGTGCCAGCAGCTCTGGGCCCCCACTAGCGGGAGCCGACACCGGGGAGCTGTTTTTT
>-|TRBJ1-5|-|TRBV15|16
CATSRGRTGMGGPQHF
TGTGCCACCAGCAGAGGGAGGACGGGAATGGGAGGACCCCAGCATTTT
>few|TRBJ1-4|-|TRBV18|13
CASSPRESEKLFF
TGTGCCAGCTCACCCAGGGAGAGTGAAAAACTGTTTTTT
>few|TRBJ2-4|TRBD1|TRBV4-1|14
CASSQSGGGNIQYF
TGCGCCAGCAGCCAATCAGGGGGTGGTAACATTCAGTACTTC
>-|TRBJ2-7|TRBD1|TRBV6-5|15
CASTPRQGSSYEQYF
TGTGCCAGCACACCTAGACAGGGGAGCTCCTACGAGCAGTACTTC
>-|TRBJ1-1|-|TRBV5-1|13
CASSLTTDTEAFF
TGCGCCAGCAGCTTGACGACAGACACTGAAGCTTTCTTT
>-|TRBJ1-1|-|TRBV2|13
CASSADGNTEAFF
TGTGCCAGCAGCGCAGACGGGAACACTGAAGCTTTCTTT
>few|TRBJ2-3|-|TRBV29-1|16
CSVEDRAERGPDTQYF
TGCAGCGTTGAAGATCGTGCGGAGAGGGGCCCAGATACGCAGTATTTT
>-|TRBJ2-5|-|TRBV5-1|14
CASSSYLQQETQYF
TGCGCCAGCAGCTCCTACTTACAACAAGAGACCCAGTACTTC
>few|TRBJ1-4|-|TRBV2|14
CASSVQGRAEKLFF
TGTGCCAGCAGTGTGCAGGGGAGGGCTGAAAAACTGTTTTTT
>few|TRBJ2-7|TRBD1|TRBV4-3|15
CASSRRTGDSYEQYF
TGCGCCAGCAGCCGCCGGACAGGGGACTCCTACGAGCAGTACTTC
>-|TRBJ2-7|-|TRBV9|14
CASSVELGSYEQYF
TGTGCCAGCAGCGTAGAACTAGGCAGCTACGAGCAGTACTTC
>-|TRBJ2-2|-|TRBV9|13
CASSPGYTGELFF
TGTGCCAGCAGCCCGGGGTACACCGGGGAGCTGTTTTTT
>-|TRBJ2-5|-|TRBV7-2|11
CASSFFETQYF
TGTGCCAGCAGCTTTTTTGAGACCCAGTACTTC
>-|TRBJ1-1|-|TRBV7-2|11
CASSSITEAFF
TGTGCCAGCAGCTCGATCACAGAAGCTTTCTTT
>few|TRBJ1-2|-|TRBV29-1|12
CSAESPRGGYTF
TGCAGCGCCGAAAGCCCGAGGGGAGGCTACACCTTC
>-|TRBJ1-2|TRBD1|TRBV4-1|15
CASSLPGQGSYGYTF
TGCGCCAGCAGCCTCCCGGGACAGGGGTCCTATGGCTACACCTTC
>-|TRBJ2-1|TRBD2|TRBV19|14
CASSMASGRYEQFF
TGTGCCAGTAGTATGGCTAGCGGGAGATATGAGCAGTTCTTC
>few|TRBJ2-1|-|TRBV27|15
CASSLGGQSYNEQFF
TGTGCCAGCAGTTTGGGGGGGCAATCCTACAATGAGCAGTTCTTC
>-|TRBJ2-5|TRBD2|TRBV11-2|15
CASSLVGLAQETQYF
TGTGCCAGCAGCTTAGTGGGACTAGCTCAAGAGACCCAGTACTTC
>few|TRBJ2-7|-|TRBV6-6|14
CASSYSLADYEQYF
TGTGCCAGCAGTTACTCGCTGGCGGACTACGAGCAGTACTTC
>few|TRBJ2-1|TRBD2|TRBV2|16
CASSVDGTSGYNEQFF
TGTGCCAGCAGTGTAGACGGGACTAGCGGCTACAATGAGCAGTTCTTC
>few|TRBJ1-5|TRBD1|TRBV11-2|13
CASSPDRAQPQHF
TGTGCCAGCAGCCCTGACAGGGCTCAGCCCCAGCATTTT
>-|TRBJ1-5|-|TRBV30|13
CAWSNDRDQPQHF
TGTGCCTGGAGTAACGACAGAGATCAGCCCCAGCATTTT
>-|TRBJ2-3|TRBD1|TRBV2|16
CASSLLGQGLPDTQYF
TGTGCCAGCAGTCTTCTCGGACAGGGACTGCCAGATACGCAGTATTTT
>-|TRBJ1-2|TRBD1|TRBV5-4|15
CASSYYRGRGDGYTF
TGTGCCAGCAGCTACTACAGGGGGCGCGGTGATGGCTACACCTTC
>-|TRBJ2-3|TRBD2|TRBV7-2|12
CASSLGAGPQYF
TGTGCCAGCAGCTTAGGAGCGGGACCGCAGTATTTT
>-|TRBJ2-5|TRBD2|TRBV9|16
CASSAGTSVIKETQYF
TGTGCCAGCAGCGCCGGGACTAGCGTGATCAAAGAGACCCAGTACTTC
>-|TRBJ2-7|TRBD2|TRBV28|14
CASTLEGGQGEQYF
TGTGCCAGCACCTTAGAGGGAGGGCAGGGCGAGCAGTACTTC
>-|TRBJ2-1|-|TRBV25-1|15
CASTGAGGSYNEQFF
TGTGCCAGCACAGGTGCCGGGGGATCGTACAATGAGCAGTTCTTC
>few|TRBJ2-7|-|TRBV21-1|15
CASSKGGPGWDEQYF
TGTGCCAGCAGCAAAGGTGGTCCGGGGTGGGACGAGCAGTACTTC
>-|TRBJ2-2|-|TRBV6-5|16
CASSYTRSPNTGELFF
TGTGCCAGCAGTTATACGAGGAGCCCGAACACCGGGGAGCTGTTTTTT